The rows below give T cell receptor beta chains drawn from one sample of a study of blood T cell repertoires in COVID-19. TCRdb's copy holds only in-frame clones and misses some; the assay was immunoSEQ multiplex PCR. Of some 22,000 clones listed, about 89% are singletons. Material for sequencing was peripheral blood. The receptors come from a man in his sixties or seventies with COVID-19, enrolled during active disease. The CDR3 runs from the conserved cysteine through the conserved F or W. D genes are given only for firm matches. Only part of the rows carry a size: once, few, many, or a class if the clone is expanded.

j_call d_call v_call clone_size cdr3_nt cdr3_aa
TRBJ1-5 - TRBV19 few TGTGCCAGTAGTATAGAACCGGGGTATAGCAATCAGCCCCAGCATTTT CASSIEPGYSNQPQHF
TRBJ1-4 - TRBV4-1 - TGCGCCAGCAGCCAGGCCGGGAGCTTGACTAATGAAAAACTGTTTTTT CASSQAGSLTNEKLFF
TRBJ2-5 TRBD1 TRBV10-3 - TGTGCCATCAGTGAACCGGGACAGGGGATTTGGGAGACCCAGTACTTC CAISEPGQGIWETQYF
TRBJ1-6 TRBD1 TRBV30 - TGTGCCTGGGGGGACAGATATAATTCACCCCTCCACTTT CAWGDRYNSPLHF
TRBJ1-5 - TRBV19 - TGTGCCAGTAGTATTGGCAGGGCCCAGCCCCAGCATTTT CASSIGRAQPQHF
TRBJ1-5 - TRBV5-6 - TGTGCCAGCAGCAGTCAGGGGAATCAGCCCCAGCATTTT CASSSQGNQPQHF
TRBJ1-4 - TRBV19 - TGTGCCAGTAGTATAGGACCGGGGAATGAAAAACTGTTTTTT CASSIGPGNEKLFF
TRBJ2-2 - TRBV7-9 - TGTGCCAGCAGCTTAGCGGACAGCGTGTCGTCCGGGGAGCTGTTTTTT CASSLADSVSSGELFF
TRBJ1-3 - TRBV7-8 - TGTGCCAGCAGCCGTGACATAGATGGAAACACCATATATTTT CASSRDIDGNTIYF
TRBJ2-7 TRBD1 TRBV30 - TGTGCCTGGAGCATGGGACAGACCTACGAGCAGTACTTC CAWSMGQTYEQYF
TRBJ2-7 TRBD1 TRBV27 - TGTGCCAGCAGTGTGTCCAGGGACAGTTACGAGCAGTACTTC CASSVSRDSYEQYF
TRBJ1-2 TRBD1 TRBV19 - TGTGCCAGTAGTAGGGACAGAGACTATGGCTACACCTTC CASSRDRDYGYTF
TRBJ2-1 TRBD2 TRBV10-2 - TGCGCCAGCAGTGAGAGGGCGGGAGGGAGCTCCTACAATGAGCAGTTCTTC CASSERAGGSSYNEQFF
TRBJ1-2 TRBD1 TRBV2 - TGTGCCAGCAGTGAAATTGGGAGGGGACAGGGGAAGTATGGCTACACCTTC CASSEIGRGQGKYGYTF
TRBJ2-3 - TRBV13 - TGTGCCAGCAGCTCTTGGGGGCGGGATACGCAGTATTTT CASSSWGRDTQYF
TRBJ1-6 TRBD1 TRBV10-2 - TGCGCCAGCAGTGAGCTGGGACAGGAAAATTCACCCCTCCACTTT CASSELGQENSPLHF
TRBJ2-2 - TRBV7-9 - TGTGCCAGCAGCCCCCCGGACACCGGGGAGCTGTTTTTT CASSPPDTGELFF
TRBJ1-5 - TRBV19 - TGTGCCACAAACGAGGACCCTAGGGGATATCAGCCCCAGCATTTT CATNEDPRGYQPQHF
TRBJ2-7 - TRBV2 - TGTGCCAGCCACTTGACAGCCTACGAGCAGTACTTC CASHLTAYEQYF
TRBJ2-7 TRBD1 TRBV18 - TGTGCCAGCTCACCCGGAACCGGGACAGGGTCCTACGAGCAGTACTTC CASSPGTGTGSYEQYF
TRBJ2-1 TRBD2 TRBV6-5 - TGTGCCAGCAGTCTCTCCGGACTAGCGACCCGGGAGCAGTTCTTC CASSLSGLATREQFF
TRBJ2-5 TRBD1 TRBV3-1/TRBV3-2 - TGTGCCAGCAGCCAAAGGACAGGGGGCATAGAGACCCAGTACTTC CASSQRTGGIETQYF
TRBJ2-5 - TRBV5-4 once TGTGCCAGCAGCCCGCAGGTCCAAGAGACCCAGTACTTC CASSPQVQETQYF
TRBJ2-7 - TRBV18 - TGTGCCAGCTCCCCGTCTTGGGGGCTGATATACGAGCAGTACTTC CASSPSWGLIYEQYF
TRBJ1-5 - TRBV27 - TGTGCCAGCAGTTTGGGGGGAATGAGTCAGCCCCAGCATTTT CASSLGGMSQPQHF
TRBJ2-1 TRBD2 TRBV11-1 few TGTGCCAGCAGCACCTGGGGACTAGCCCAGTACAATGAGCAGTTCTTC CASSTWGLAQYNEQFF